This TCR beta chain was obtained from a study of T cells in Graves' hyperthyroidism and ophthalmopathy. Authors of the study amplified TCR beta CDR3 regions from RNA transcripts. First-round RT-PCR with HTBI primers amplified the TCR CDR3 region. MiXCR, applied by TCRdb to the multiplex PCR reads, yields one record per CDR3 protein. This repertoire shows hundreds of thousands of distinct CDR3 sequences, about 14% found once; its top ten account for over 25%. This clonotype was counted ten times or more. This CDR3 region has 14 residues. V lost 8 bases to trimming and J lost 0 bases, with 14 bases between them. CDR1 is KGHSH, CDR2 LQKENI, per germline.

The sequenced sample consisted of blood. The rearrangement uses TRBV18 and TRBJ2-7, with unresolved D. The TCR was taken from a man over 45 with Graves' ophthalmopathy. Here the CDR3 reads CASTESTGSYEQYF. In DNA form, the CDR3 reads TGTGCCAGCACAGAGAGCACGGGCTCCTACGAGCAGTACTTC. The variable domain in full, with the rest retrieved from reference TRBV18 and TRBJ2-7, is NAGVMQNPRHLVRRRGQEARLRCSPMKGHSHVYWYRQLPEEGLKFMVYLQKENIIDESGMPKERFSAEFPKEGPSILRIQQVVRGDSAAYFCASTESTGSYEQYFGPGTRLTVT.